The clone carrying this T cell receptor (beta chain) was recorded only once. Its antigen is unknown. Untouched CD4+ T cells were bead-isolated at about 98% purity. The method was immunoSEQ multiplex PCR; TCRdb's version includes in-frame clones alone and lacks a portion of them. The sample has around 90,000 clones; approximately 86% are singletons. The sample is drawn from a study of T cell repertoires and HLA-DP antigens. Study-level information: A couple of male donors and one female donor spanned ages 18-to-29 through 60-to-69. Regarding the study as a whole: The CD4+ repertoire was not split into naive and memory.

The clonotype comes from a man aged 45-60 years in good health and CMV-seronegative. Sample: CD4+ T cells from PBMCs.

The CDR3 spells CSVEGPGPSNYGYTF. The CDR3 nucleotides read TGCAGCGTTGAAGGTCCGGGGCCGTCTAACTATGGCTACACCTTC. This chain connects TRBV29-1 to TRBJ1-2; possible D gene TRBD1, 5 bases. Germline V gives CDR1 SQVTM, CDR2 ANQGSEA. The CDR3 extends over 15 amino acids. V was clipped by 1 base and J by 0 bases, with 12 bases between them.